This T cell receptor (beta chain) was retrieved from a study of blood T cell repertoires in COVID-19. The overall study: Whether acute or convalescent, the COVID-19 samples came from the United States, Italy and Spain. Sample material is recorded as cDNA or gDNA derived from T cells, B-cell-depleted T cells, or PBMCs.

In the original analysis: Reference gene primers were amplified, and this amplification served to estimate nucleated cell counts. The repertoire was sequenced with immunoSEQ multiplex PCR; TCRdb's copy has only in-frame clones and lacks some. V and J calls and clone size are copied from that table; D and trimming were computed from the DNA. The sample contains 200,000 to 250,000 clones, over 70% of which appear only once. From germline, CDR1 is SGHTA and CDR2 FQGNSA. V lost 4 bases, J lost 7 bases, and 5 bases stayed unmatched. The CDR3 consists of 15 residues. The rearrangement uses TRBV7-2 and TRBJ1-6, with 9 bases identical to TRBD1. This sequence originates from a woman aged 70-85 years with acute or convalescent COVID-19. Sequences were obtained from peripheral blood. CDR3 region: CASSSGQGKNSPLHF. The CDR3 DNA sequence: TGTGCCAGCAGCTCCGGACAGGGGAAAAATTCACCCCTCCACTTT. The variable domain in full, completed from reference TRBV7-2 and TRBJ1-6, reads GAGVSQSPSNKVTEKGKDVELRCDPISGHTALYWYRQSLGQGLEFLIYFQGNSAPDKSGLPSDRFSAERTGGSVSTLTIQRTQQEDSAVYLCASSSGQGKNSPLHFGNGTRLTVT.